What follows are 9 T cell receptor beta chains derived from one specimen sequenced in a study of cytomegalovirus exposure and HLA in healthy donors. In the PCR, 60 Vbeta and 13 Jbeta primers were used. Generated by immunoSEQ multiplex PCR, the TCRdb table keeps only in-frame clones and is missing some. Here the sample spans 150,000 to 200,000 clones, approximately 82% being singletons. Input material: PBMCs. These receptors all come from a woman between 40 and 55 years old in good health and CMV-seropositive.

The sample holds a few counts of this clone. V and J are TRBV10-2 and TRBJ2-3; perhaps TRBD2 as D (6 bases). Looked up from germline, CDR1 is WSHSY and CDR2 is SAAADI. The germline V and J ends were trimmed by 6 bases and 6 bases, with 16 bases remaining between them. This CDR3 spans 14 amino acids. As DNA, the CDR3 is TGCGCCAGCAGGGCGGGACCCCAAGGGGATACGCAGTATTTT. Amino acid sequence: CASRAGPQGDTQYF.

The V call is TRBV19, the J call TRBJ1-3, with TRBD1 matching 10 bases. Germline CDR1 LNHDA, CDR2 SQIVND (reference sequence). The V gene end was trimmed by 8 bases and the J gene end by 5 bases; junction bases not matched to a gene: 9. CDR3 length: 15 residues. In nucleotides, the CDR3 is TGTGCCAGTCATGCCTCGACAGGGGGCCGAAACACCATATATTTT. Encoded protein: CASHASTGGRNTIYF.

V and J are TRBV10-3 and TRBJ2-7, with TRBD2 matching over 11 bases. The germline V gene encodes CDR1 ENHRY and CDR2 SYGVKD. V was pared by 5 bases and J by 1 base, with 13 bases of the junction left unmatched. This CDR3 spans 18 amino acids. The CDR3 DNA sequence: TGTGCCATCAGTCAGGGTAGAACTAGCGGGAGTGTTTCCTACGAGCAGTACTTC. Its translation: CAISQGRTSGSVSYEQYF.

The rearrangement joins TRBV6-1 to TRBJ2-1, with TRBD1 matching 10 bases. This CDR3 region has 14 residues. Unmatched junction bases numbered 6, after V lost 6 bases and J lost 7 bases. Germline V gene data show CDR1 as MNHNS and CDR2 as SASEGT. CDR3 DNA sequence: TGTGCCAGCAGGCCGACAGGGGGCTGGAATGAGCAGTTCTTC. Protein product: CASRPTGGWNEQFF.

This clone was counted only a few times. The chain combines TRBV13 with TRBJ2-2; possible D gene TRBD2, 6 bases. From germline, CDR1 is PRHDT and CDR2 FYEKMQ (reference sequence). The V end was cut by 11 bases, the J end by 0 bases, with 13 bases between. The CDR3 loop spans 14 amino acids. DNA for the CDR3: TGTGCCTTCTCGCGGGGTTCGAACACCGGGGAGCTGTTTTTT. This encodes CAFSRGSNTGELFF.

This clone was seen a handful of times. The rearrangement joins TRBV27 to TRBJ2-5; 7 positions match TRBD1. The last part of the DNA fits TRBJ2-7 better; the J call may be wrong. The germline gives CDR1 MNHEY, CDR2 SMNVEV (reference sequence). The CDR3 totals 15 residues. DNA for the CDR3: TGTGCCAGCAGTTTTTCCGGGACAGCGGCGTTCGAGCAGTACTTC. This codes for CASSFSGTAAFEQYF.

Only a few counts were recorded for this clone. Distinct nucleotide sequences in the sample also encode this CDR3. The V gene is TRBV5-1, the J gene TRBJ2-5, with a weak D call TRBD1 (5 bases). This CDR3 has 14 amino acids. V was cut by 0 bases and J by 3 bases, with 9 bases left in between. Germline V gene sequence: CDR1 SGHRS, CDR2 YFSETQ. The CDR3, as DNA: TGCGCCAGCAGCTTGGGGGGCGGAGAAGAGACCCAGTACTTC. It is translated as CASSLGGGEETQYF. The whole variable domain, filled in from reference TRBV5-1 and TRBJ2-5, reads KAGVTQTPRYLIKTRGQQVTLSCSPISGHRSVSWYQQTPGQGLQFLFEYFSETQRNKGNFPGRFSGRQFSNSRSEMNVSTLELGDSALYLCASSLGGGEETQYFGPGTRLLVL.

The rearrangement uses TRBV27 and TRBJ2-3; D perhaps matches TRBD2 (6 bases). Germline V lookup: CDR1 MNHEY, CDR2 SMNVEV (reference sequence). This CDR3 is 15 amino acids long. V shed 5 bases and J shed 0 bases, with 12 bases lying between them. The CDR3 DNA follows: TGTGCCAGCAGTCGCGGGGTACCTAGCACAGATACGCAGTATTTT. Translation: CASSRGVPSTDTQYF.

The chain is built from TRBV5-1 and TRBJ1-2; 9 bases are a match to TRBD1. The J segment lost 6 bases and the V segment lost 3 bases, leaving 12 bases of the junction unmatched. The germline V gene has CDR1 SGHRS and CDR2 YFSETQ. CDR3 length: 16 amino acids. The CDR3 coding sequence is TGCGCCAGCAGCTCACTTCAACAGGGGGCGGGTGATGGCTACACCTTC. It codes for CASSSLQQGAGDGYTF.